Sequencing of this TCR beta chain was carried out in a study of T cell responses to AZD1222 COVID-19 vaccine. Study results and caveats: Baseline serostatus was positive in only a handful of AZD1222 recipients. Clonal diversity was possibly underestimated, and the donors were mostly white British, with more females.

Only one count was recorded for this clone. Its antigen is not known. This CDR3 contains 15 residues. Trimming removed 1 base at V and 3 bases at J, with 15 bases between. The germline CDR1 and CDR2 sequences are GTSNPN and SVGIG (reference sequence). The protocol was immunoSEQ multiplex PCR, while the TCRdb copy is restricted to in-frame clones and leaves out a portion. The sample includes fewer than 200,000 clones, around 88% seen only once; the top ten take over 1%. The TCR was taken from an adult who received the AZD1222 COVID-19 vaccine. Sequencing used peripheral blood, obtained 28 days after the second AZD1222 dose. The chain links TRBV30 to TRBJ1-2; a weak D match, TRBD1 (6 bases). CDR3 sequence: CAWSAGTSTHYGYTF. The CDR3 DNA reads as TGTGCCTGGAGTGCCGGGACATCAACACACTATGGCTACACCTTC.